Listed here are 11 T cell receptor beta chains from one sample, sequenced in a study of lymphopenia after photon versus proton radiotherapy. Sequenced by immunoSEQ multiplex PCR; TCRdb stores in-frame clones only, minus some. The table lists nearly 25,000 clones, about 84% of them singletons. Sequenced here: peripheral blood, sampled from a patient treated with proton-based radiotherapy. The receptors come from a woman between 65 and 79 years old with pancreatic cancer.

The V call is TRBV4-2, the J call TRBJ1-3; D call uncertain. The CDR3 sequence is 15 residues long. The V end was cut by 1 base, the J end by 0 bases, with 7 bases between. Germline CDR1 is LGHNA and CDR2 is YNFKEQ. CDR3 sequence (DNA): TGTGCCAGCAGCCAAGGCATTAGCTCTGGAAACACCATATATTTT. Translation gives CASSQGISSGNTIYF.

Remarks on this clone: This likely came from a read error, as a far larger clone is one base away. This same CDR3 is encoded by further DNA sequences in the sample. The gene calls are TRBV7-2 and TRBJ2-2; TRBD1 matches at 8 bases. CDR3 size: 16 residues. V was pared by 5 bases and J by 6 bases, with 11 bases of the junction left unmatched. Per the germline V gene, CDR1 is SGHTA and CDR2 is FQGNSA. CDR3 nucleotides: TGTGCCAGCAGCCAAGAGGGACAGGCCCTCGCCGGGGAGCTGTTTTTT. This codes for CASSQEGQALAGELFF.

J is TRBJ2-1 and V is TRBV5-6, with 12 bases fitting TRBD2. J gave up 0 bases and V 3 bases, and 10 bases lay outside the gene matches. The CDR3 is made up of 19 amino acids. Germline CDR1 and CDR2: SGHDT and YYEEEE. As DNA, the CDR3 is TGTGCCAGCAGCTCGGAAGGACTAGCGGGGCACAGCTCCTACAATGAGCAGTTCTTC. Translated: CASSSEGLAGHSSYNEQFF.

The chain joins TRBV2 to TRBJ1-2; no clear D. Looked up from germline, CDR1 is SNHLY and CDR2 is FYNNEI. Trimming cost V 3 bases and J 0 bases, with 11 bases left between them. The CDR3 has 15 amino acids. The CDR3 DNA reads TGTGCCAGCAGTGACGTCGGGGTAGCTAACTATGGCTACACCTTC. Its protein is CASSDVGVANYGYTF.

This clone was counted a single time. The V and J genes are TRBV7-2 and TRBJ1-3, with D unresolved. With 2 bases removed from V and 0 bases from J, the gap between germline ends came to 2 bases. Germline lookup yields CDR1 SGHTA and CDR2 FQGNSA. The CDR3 extends over 13 amino acids. The CDR3 DNA follows: TGTGCCAGCAGCTTAAGCTCTGGAAACACCATATATTTT. This sequence encodes CASSLSSGNTIYF.

The gene calls are TRBV5-6 and TRBJ2-7; D is unclear. Germline lookup yields CDR1 SGHDT and CDR2 YYEEEE. CDR3 length: 12 residues. V shed 4 bases and J shed 6 bases, with 11 bases lying between them. The CDR3 nucleotides read TGTGCCAGCAGCCCTGGGGTTACCGAGCAGTACTTC. Amino acids: CASSPGVTEQYF. The full variable domain, completed using reference TRBV5-6 and TRBJ2-7, is DAGVTQSPTHLIKTRGQQVTLRCSPKSGHDTVSWYQQALGQGPQFIFQYYEEEERQRGNFPDRFSGHQFPNYSSELNVNALLLGDSALYLCASSPGVTEQYFGPGTRLTVT.

This clone was recorded only once. J is TRBJ2-3 and V is TRBV5-8; D might be TRBD1 (5 bases). V lost 2 bases and J lost 0, with 7 bases in between. Germline CDR1 and CDR2: SGHTS and YDEGEE. The CDR3 is 14 residues long. The CDR3 reads CASSFPGSTDTQYF. CDR3 nucleotides: TGTGCCAGCAGCTTCCCAGGGAGCACAGATACGCAGTATTTT. The entire variable domain, with the rest obtained from reference TRBV5-8 and TRBJ2-3, is as follows: EAGVTQSPTHLIKTRGQQATLRCSPISGHTSVYWYQQALGLGLQFLLWYDEGEERNRGNFPPRFSGRQFPNYSSELNVNALELEDSALYLCASSFPGSTDTQYFGPGTRLTVL.

The V call is TRBV27, the J call TRBJ1-1; D not certain. Deletions cut 5 bases from V and 0 bases from J, with 13 bases between. The CDR3 is 15 residues long. CDR1 is MNHEY, CDR2 SMNVEV, per germline (reference sequence). CDR3 sequence (DNA): TGTGCCAGCAGTGCGGGCCACGTAATGAACACTGAAGCTTTCTTT. This sequence encodes CASSAGHVMNTEAFF.

The chain has TRBV7-2 and TRBJ2-1, with TRBD2 matching 9 bases. V trimming: 5 bases; J trimming: 9 bases; junction bases outside the gene matches: 8. The germline gives CDR1 SGHTA, CDR2 FQGNSA. The CDR3 length is 14 residues. The CDR3 DNA sequence: TGTGCCAGCAGCCTGACTAGCGGTGGGAGTGAGCAGTTCTTC. Its translation: CASSLTSGGSEQFF. The complete variable domain, with remaining parts taken from reference TRBV7-2 and TRBJ2-1, reads GAGVSQSPSNKVTEKGKDVELRCDPISGHTALYWYRQSLGQGLEFLIYFQGNSAPDKSGLPSDRFSAERTGGSVSTLTIQRTQQEDSAVYLCASSLTSGGSEQFFGPGTRLTVL.

The rearrangement joins TRBV7-3 to TRBJ2-1, with D possibly called TRBD1 or TRBD2 (5 bases each). V lost 5 bases, J lost 5 bases, and 13 bases lay in between. This CDR3 spans 14 amino acids. Looked up from germline, CDR1 is SGHTA and CDR2 is FQGTGA. CDR3 region: CASSPTPGHNEQFF. The CDR3 bases are TGTGCCAGCAGCCCGACCCCGGGACACAATGAGCAGTTCTTC.

The chain combines TRBV18 with TRBJ2-7; TRBD2 is a possible D gene (6 bases). V lost 2 bases to trimming and J lost 6 bases, with 8 bases between them. The CDR3 is made up of 12 amino acids. Germline V gene data show CDR1 as KGHSH and CDR2 as LQKENI. CDR3 sequence: CASSPGGIEQYF. In nucleotides, the CDR3 is TGTGCCAGCTCACCAGGAGGGATCGAGCAGTACTTC.